These 3 T cell receptor beta chains came from one sample sequenced in a study of T cell responses to AZD1222 COVID-19 vaccine. Profiling relied on immunoSEQ multiplex PCR, and the TCRdb table lists in-frame clones only, not all of them. The table lists 150,000 or so clones, roughly nine tenths of them singletons. The material sequenced was peripheral blood, taken on day 0 of AZD1222 vaccination. The receptors stem from an adult in good health.

The chain is built from TRBV20-1 and TRBJ2-3; possible D gene TRBD2, 7 bases. The CDR3 is 14 amino acids. Germline V gives CDR1 DFQATT, CDR2 SNEGSKA (reference sequence). Between the trimmed V and J ends, which lost 3 bases and 3 bases, there was a span of 13 bases. CDR3 region: CSASAGRGTDTQYF. The CDR3 DNA reads as TGCAGTGCTAGTGCAGGGAGGGGGACAGATACGCAGTATTTT.

The chain joins TRBV5-1 to TRBJ1-5; 7 bases are shared with TRBD1. This CDR3 has 14 residues. Germline assignment: CDR1 SGHRS and CDR2 YFSETQ. The V gene end was trimmed by 4 bases and the J gene end by 2 bases; junction bases not matched to a gene: 3. As DNA, the CDR3 is TGCGCCAGCAGCGCAACAGGGGGCAATCAGCCCCAGCATTTT. Its protein product is CASSATGGNQPQHF.

This chain joins TRBV7-9 and TRBJ2-5, with 7 bases fitting TRBD2. Germline V gene lookup returns CDR1 SEHNR and CDR2 FQNEAQ (reference sequence). The length of the CDR3 is 17 residues. V dropped 1 base and J dropped 1; count of bases not matched to a gene: 9. CDR3 residues: CASSLGSGGRAQETQYF. The CDR3 DNA sequence: TGTGCCAGCAGCTTAGGTTCCGGTGGGAGGGCCCAAGAGACCCAGTACTTC.